This is a list of T cell receptor beta chains from one sample in a study of cytotoxic CD8 clonotypes in ibrutinib-treated CLL. Clones were read by immunoSEQ multiplex PCR, and TCRdb kept only the in-frame ones, dropping some. The data hold some 200,000 clones, with 75% to 80% observed a single time. The sample consisted of PBMCs, taken after 12 months of ibrutinib treatment. The source of these receptors is a human donor with chronic lymphocytic leukemia. Each CDR3 is given with its conserved first and last residue. A D gene is named only where the DNA matches it firmly. Where a row states a size, it is once, few, many or the class of an expanded clone; other rows omit it.

TRBD2,TRBJ2-1,TRBV11-2,.,TGTGCCAGCAGCTTAGTCGTAATTGGGACGGGAGGGCCTTTGGATGAGCAGTTCTTC,CASSLVVIGTGGPLDEQFF
TRBD1,TRBJ1-2,TRBV5-6,.,TGTGCCAGCAGCATCCACCGGGACAGGGTATCCACCTTC,CASSIHRDRVSTF
.,TRBJ1-5,TRBV15,.,TGTGCCACCAGCAGAGTCAGGTCTCAGCCCCAGCATTTT,CATSRVRSQPQHF
TRBD1,TRBJ2-5,TRBV18,.,TGTGCCAGCTCACCACAGGCCTTACAGGGGGCGTCCTATGAGACCCAGTACTTC,CASSPQALQGASYETQYF
TRBD1,TRBJ2-3,TRBV18,.,TGTGCCAGCTCACCTTTGGACAGGGGCCTCACAGATACGCAGTATTTT,CASSPLDRGLTDTQYF
.,TRBJ2-3,TRBV20-1,.,TGCAGTGCCGCAGGGTTGTGGACGCAGTATTTT,CSAAGLWTQYF
.,TRBJ2-7,TRBV18,.,TGTGCCAGCTCACCGGCCGGGACGGCCTACGAGCAGTACTTC,CASSPAGTAYEQYF
.,TRBJ2-3,TRBV5-8,.,TGTGCCAGCAGCTTGGGTGGCGGAGCAGATACGCAGTATTTT,CASSLGGGADTQYF
.,TRBJ2-7,TRBV10-3,few,TGTGCCATCAGTGAGGCCTACGAGCAGTACTTC,CAISEAYEQYF
.,TRBJ2-1,TRBV11-3,once,TGTGCCAGCAGCTCGGACAGTTCCTACAATGAGCAGTTCTTC,CASSSDSSYNEQFF
.,TRBJ1-1,TRBV5-1,.,TGCGCCAGCAGCCCCAGCGGAGGCACTGAAGCTTTCTTT,CASSPSGGTEAFF
.,TRBJ2-7,TRBV4-1,.,TGCGCCAGCAGCCAAGATCTAACAGGCGTGGGAAACGAGCAGTACTTC,CASSQDLTGVGNEQYF
.,TRBJ2-1,TRBV5-1,.,TGCGCCAGCAGATGGGACTCGAACAACAATGAGCAGTTCTTC,CASRWDSNNNEQFF
TRBD1,TRBJ2-3,TRBV4-1,.,TGCGCCAGCAGCCAATGGAGGGGACAGGGGATTACAGATACGCAGTATTTT,CASSQWRGQGITDTQYF
.,TRBJ1-1,TRBV7-3,.,TGTGCCAGCAGCTTGGACAGCCGGAGGACTGAAGCTTTCTTT,CASSLDSRRTEAFF
.,TRBJ2-1,TRBV2,.,TGTGCCAGCAGACAGGAGCTTCGCAATGAGCAGTTCTTC,CASRQELRNEQFF
TRBD2,TRBJ2-1,TRBV6-5,.,TGTGCCAGCAGTTGGGGACTAGCGGGAAAGGCTGAGCAGTTCTTC,CASSWGLAGKAEQFF
.,TRBJ2-2,TRBV7-3,.,TGTGCCAGCAGCTTAAAAGGGTGGACCGGGGAGCTGTTTTTT,CASSLKGWTGELFF
TRBD1,TRBJ2-5,TRBV5-1,.,TGCGCCAGCAGCTTGGTAGGGACAGGAGGAGAGACCCAGTACTTC,CASSLVGTGGETQYF
.,TRBJ2-1,TRBV11-1,.,TGTGCCAGCAGCTACCTACAGGGTAGCTCCTACAATGAGCAGTTCTTC,CASSYLQGSSYNEQFF
.,TRBJ2-7,TRBV7-9,.,TGTGCCAGCTCCGGGACTGACGGCTTACGAGGGCAGTACTTC,CASSGTDGLRGQYF
.,TRBJ2-5,TRBV5-1,once,TGCGCCAGCAGCTTAGGAGTGTCGGGCGAGACCCAGTACTTC,CASSLGVSGETQYF
.,TRBJ2-7,TRBV4-1,.,TGCGCCAGCACCCCGGGCCCGGGACTCCCATACGAGCAGTACTTC,CASTPGPGLPYEQYF
.,TRBJ2-1,TRBV7-9,.,TGTGCCAGCAGCTTAGCGTTCGGGAGCGGAGCCACCTACAATGAGCAGTTCTTC,CASSLAFGSGATYNEQFF
.,TRBJ1-1,TRBV7-2,.,TGTGCCAGCAGCTTATGGACGGAGAACACTGAAGCTTTCTTT,CASSLWTENTEAFF
TRBD1,TRBJ2-5,TRBV6-5,.,TGTGCCAGCAGAGGACAGGGAGTGTATGAGACCCAGTACTTC,CASRGQGVYETQYF
TRBD2,TRBJ2-1,TRBV9,.,TGTGCCAGCAGCGTAGAGAGCGGGGGGGCCAGGCGTGGGAATGAGCAGTTCTTC,CASSVESGGARRGNEQFF
TRBD1,TRBJ1-2,TRBV14,.,TGTGCCAGCAGCCAGGTCTACAGGGGGCTGTACACCTTC,CASSQVYRGLYTF
TRBD1,TRBJ1-6,TRBV9,.,TGTGCCAGCAGCGTAGAAGGACAGGGAACTTCACCCCTCCACTTT,CASSVEGQGTSPLHF
.,TRBJ2-1,TRBV10-1,.,TGCGCCAGCAGTCGCTCCGGGACTGACTACAATGAGCAGTTCTTC,CASSRSGTDYNEQFF
TRBD1,TRBJ1-2,TRBV7-9,.,TGTGCCAGCAGCTTATACCTAGACAGGGATGTTGGAGATGGCTACACCTTC,CASSLYLDRDVGDGYTF
TRBD1,TRBJ1-5,TRBV6-5,.,TGTGCCAGCAGTCGGACAGGCTATGGCAATCAGCCCCAGCATTTT,CASSRTGYGNQPQHF
.,TRBJ1-5,TRBV15,many,TGTGCCACCAGCCGGGACTATAGCAATCAGCCCCAGCATTTT,CATSRDYSNQPQHF
.,TRBJ2-7,TRBV5-1,.,TGCGCCAGCAGCTTGAGCATCTCCTACGAGCAGTACTTC,CASSLSISYEQYF